A single sample is the source of the 27 T cell receptor beta chains below, sequenced in a study of T cell repertoires in cytomegalovirus infection. TCRdb used MiXCR to reprocess the reads, holding one entry per CDR3 protein. The data contain around 100,000 distinct CDR3 sequences, roughly 39% of them seen just once; the ten biggest clones take up 74%. These receptors have no identified antigens. Sequencing used CD8+ T cells from cultured PBMCs, obtained from culture after CMV antigen stimulation. These receptors were obtained from a human donor in good health (CMV status not recorded). Some clones in this sample may be carry-over from other donors' samples.

This clonotype was counted a few times. The chain links TRBV4-1 to TRBJ1-6, with D uncertain. Deletions cut 0 bases from V and 6 bases from J, with 9 bases between. CDR1 is MGHRA, CDR2 YSYEKL, per germline. CDR3 length: 15 amino acids. The chain's CDR3 is CASSQEHTANSPLHF. The CDR3 region has the DNA TGCGCCAGCAGCCAAGAGCACACAGCTAATTCACCCCTCCACTTT.

The V and J genes are TRBV4-1 and TRBJ2-7; the D call may be TRBD1 or TRBD2 (6 bases each). The CDR3 sequence is 15 residues long. Germline CDR1 is MGHRA and CDR2 is YSYEKL. V lost 4 bases, J lost 3 bases, and 16 bases lay in between. Here the CDR3 reads CASSPEGGGVYEQYF. The CDR3 DNA sequence: TGCGCCAGCAGCCCTGAGGGGGGTGGGGTCTACGAGCAGTACTTC.

This clonotype was counted ten times or more. For the CDR3, the DNA is TGTGCCAGCCGGGGATGGGCTGAAAAACTGTTTTTT. As protein: CASRGWAEKLFF. The chain recombines TRBV28 with TRBJ1-4; unclear D gene. This CDR3 region has 12 residues. In germline, CDR1 is MDHEN, CDR2 SYDVKM. V lost 8 bases to trimming and J lost 7 bases, with 11 bases between them.

This clonotype occurred a few times. The chain carries TRBV7-6 and TRBJ2-3; 10 nucleotides line up with TRBD2. The CDR3 extends over 15 amino acids. V dropped 2 bases and J dropped 4; count of bases not matched to a gene: 3. Germline values: CDR1 SGHVS, CDR2 FNYEAQ. The CDR3: CASSLRAGGPDTQYF. CDR3 DNA: TGTGCCAGCAGCTTACGAGCGGGGGGGCCAGATACGCAGTATTTT.

In its sample, this clonotype was seen a few times. The V call is TRBV7-8, the J call TRBJ1-3; no clear D gene. CDR1 is SGHVS and CDR2 is FQNEAQ in the germline V gene. V lost 4 bases to trimming and J lost 0 bases, with 19 bases between them. This CDR3 comprises 18 residues. The DNA of the CDR3 is TGTGCCAGCAGCTATATCACTTTATTGGGCAACTCTGGAAACACCATATATTTT. Translated: CASSYITLLGNSGNTIYF.

The chain has TRBV12-5 and TRBJ2-5, with a tentative D call TRBD1 (5 bases). V was clipped by 4 bases and J by 0 bases, with 12 bases between them. Germline assignment: CDR1 LGHNT and CDR2 FRNRAP. This CDR3 contains 15 residues. The CDR3 DNA sequence: TGTGCTAGTGGTTATCCAGGGTTCGACCAAGAGACCCAGTACTTC. Its translation is CASGYPGFDQETQYF.

The chain couples TRBV29-1 to TRBJ1-1; D possibly corresponds to TRBD1 (5 bases). CDR3 length equals 15 residues. Trimming removed 4 bases at V and 1 base at J, with 16 bases between. Germline CDR1 and CDR2: SQVTM and ANQGSEA. The CDR3 bases are TGCAGCGTTGGGGACGAGGCGAACTCGAACACTGAAGCTTTCTTT. The encoded protein is CSVGDEANSNTEAFF.

The chain joins TRBV20-1 to TRBJ2-1; TRBD2 matches 10 bases. V dropped 4 bases and J dropped 2; count of bases not matched to a gene: 5. CDR1 DFQATT and CDR2 SNEGSKA come from the germline V gene (reference sequence). The CDR3 runs to 15 residues. The CDR3, as DNA: TGCAGTGCTAAGTACGGGACTAGCGCCTACAATGAGCAGTTCTTC. As protein: CSAKYGTSAYNEQFF.

This clonotype showed up just a few times. The chain employs TRBV12-3 or TRBV12-4 and TRBJ1-5; D gene unclear. The CDR3 contains 13 residues. V dropped 7 bases and J dropped 3 bases, with 10 bases sitting between them. The CDR3 nucleotides are TGTGCCAGCACGAGCGGGGTCAATCAGCCCCAGCATTTT. Translated: CASTSGVNQPQHF.

V and J are TRBV12-3 or TRBV12-4 and TRBJ1-1; 8 nucleotides match TRBD1. V lost 9 bases to trimming and J lost 5 bases; unmatched junction nucleotides: 11. The CDR3 sequence is 14 residues long. CDR3 sequence (DNA): TGTGCCAGTTCTCCTACAGGGGGACGGACTGAAGCTTTCTTT. It codes for CASSPTGGRTEAFF.

This clonotype appeared once. The chain carries TRBV19 and TRBJ2-5; a weak D match, TRBD1 (6 bases). The CDR3 is 15 residues long. In germline, CDR1 is LNHDA, CDR2 SQIVND (reference sequence). Trimming left V 4 bases short and J 0 bases short, with 12 bases between. CDR3 coding DNA: TGTGCCAGTAGTACAGGACAGAGTTACCAAGAGACCCAGTACTTC. As protein: CASSTGQSYQETQYF.

The chain has TRBV5-1 and TRBJ2-1, with a possible D match to TRBD2 (5 bases). Germline CDR1 reads SGHRS; CDR2 reads YFSETQ. The ends were cut back, 0 bases at V and 5 bases at J, with 9 bases in the middle. CDR3 length: 14 amino acids. CDR3: CASSLAGLDNEQFF. The DNA of the CDR3 is TGCGCCAGCAGCTTGGCCGGACTTGACAATGAGCAGTTCTTC.

There are a few counts of this clonotype. J is TRBJ1-6 and V is TRBV7-2; TRBD1 agrees at 7 bases. The CDR3 spans 17 residues. Per germline, CDR1 SGHTA and CDR2 FQGNSA. With V trimmed by 5 bases and J by 6 bases, 13 bases remained unmatched. CDR3 DNA: TGTGCCAGCAGCCCCGCAATCTTGGACAGGACTAATTCACCCCTCCACTTT. This codes for CASSPAILDRTNSPLHF.

The genes are TRBV11-3 and TRBJ2-1, with unresolved D. This CDR3 is 12 amino acids long. V was shortened by 0 bases and J by 10 bases, with 7 bases between the two germline ends. CDR1 and CDR2 (germline): SGHNT, YENEEA. The CDR3 loop is CASSLETTEQFF. CDR3 nucleotides: TGTGCCAGCAGCTTAGAAACGACAGAGCAGTTCTTC.

The sample holds a few counts of this clonotype. J is TRBJ2-1 and V is TRBV10-3; possibly TRBD1 for D (7 bases). Looked up from germline, CDR1 is ENHRY and CDR2 is SYGVKD. The CDR3 is 15 amino acids. V lost 2 bases to trimming and J lost 4 bases, with 12 bases between them. CDR3 amino acids: CAISEGGTAYNEQFF. CDR3 DNA: TGTGCCATCAGTGAGGGGGGGACAGCTTACAATGAGCAGTTCTTC.

The rearrangement uses TRBV7-9 and TRBJ2-2; unclear D gene. Trimming removed 7 bases from V and 5 bases from J, with 17 bases in between. Germline CDR1 SEHNR, CDR2 FQNEAQ (reference sequence). The CDR3 spans 15 residues. CDR3 sequence reads: CASKVQDRVTGELFF. In nucleotides, the CDR3 is TGTGCCAGCAAAGTTCAGGATCGCGTAACCGGGGAGCTGTTTTTT.

This clonotype has ten or more counts. The chain employs TRBV6-2 or TRBV6-3 and TRBJ2-3; 12 nucleotides line up with TRBD2. The CDR3 runs 17 residues. CDR1 is MNHEY, CDR2 SVGEGT, per germline. With 6 bases clipped from V and 6 bases from J, the junction kept 13 bases outside the gene matches. CDR3 nucleotide sequence: TGTGCCAGCAGAGAGATCCCCTCTAGCGGGGGGGAGGATACGCAGTATTTT. Translated, it gives CASREIPSSGGEDTQYF.

This clonotype was recorded at least ten times. The genes are TRBV12-3 or TRBV12-4 and TRBJ2-3; D possibly corresponds to TRBD2 (6 bases). Trimming stripped 7 bases from V and 1 base from J, with 21 bases between. The CDR3 is 17 amino acids. The CDR3, as DNA: TGTGCCAGCAAAGTGGCGGGGAACTCTTTCGGCACAGATACGCAGTATTTT. Protein: CASKVAGNSFGTDTQYF.

This clonotype was detected once. The chain joins TRBV14 to TRBJ2-6, with D hard to call. CDR1 is SGHDN, CDR2 FVKESK, per germline. The CDR3 covers 18 residues. V was cut by 1 base and J by 0 bases, with 13 bases left in between. The CDR3 is CASSQGNWWASGANVLTF. As DNA, the CDR3 is TGTGCCAGCAGCCAAGGAAATTGGTGGGCCTCTGGGGCCAACGTCCTGACTTTC.

This clonotype was counted only a few times. The chain has TRBV27 and TRBJ2-3, with TRBD1 as a possible D gene (6 bases). The CDR3 runs to 15 residues. V lost 5 bases and J 2 bases, leaving 14 bases between the germline ends. Germline values: CDR1 MNHEY, CDR2 SMNVEV (reference sequence). This CDR3 reads CASSIQGPPTDTQYF. In DNA form, the CDR3 reads TGTGCCAGCAGTATTCAGGGGCCCCCCACAGATACGCAGTATTTT.

A few counts support this clonotype. The V call is TRBV5-1, the J call TRBJ2-5; 10 bases match TRBD2. Germline V CDR1 and CDR2: SGHRS, YFSETQ. The CDR3 is 15 amino acids. V lost 1 base, J lost 3 bases, and 3 bases stayed unmatched. CDR3 region: CASSLNGLAEETQYF. The CDR3 nucleotides read TGCGCCAGCAGCTTGAACGGACTAGCGGAAGAGACCCAGTACTTC.

The chain joins TRBV27 to TRBJ1-4; 7 positions agree with TRBD1. In germline, CDR1 is MNHEY, CDR2 SMNVEV (reference sequence). The CDR3 covers 14 residues. V was clipped by 8 bases and J by 8 bases; unmatched bases: 11. The CDR3 DNA reads as TGTGCCAGCTCCCCATCGGCAGGGGGGGAAAAACTGTTTTTT. This sequence encodes CASSPSAGGEKLFF.

V usage is TRBV5-4 and J usage is TRBJ1-2, with unresolved D. Germline CDR1 and CDR2: SGHNT and YYREEE (reference sequence). V was clipped by 2 bases and J by 0 bases, with 8 bases between them. The CDR3 is made up of 14 amino acids. CDR3 in DNA: TGTGCCAGCAGCTTAAGCGCATCTAACTATGGCTACACCTTC. Its protein product is CASSLSASNYGYTF.

This clonotype was seen at least ten times. V usage is TRBV20-1 and J usage is TRBJ2-7; 11 bases map to TRBD1. Germline CDR1 reads DFQATT; CDR2 reads SNEGSKA (reference sequence). V lost 6 bases, J lost 0 bases, and 10 bases stayed unmatched. The CDR3 runs to 16 residues. The CDR3 spells CSALGQGVAISYEQYF. The CDR3 nucleotides are TGCAGTGCCCTGGGACAGGGGGTCGCCATCTCCTACGAGCAGTACTTC.

The rearrangement joins TRBV12-3 or TRBV12-4 to TRBJ1-2, with no clear D. V was shortened by 5 bases and J by 2 bases, with 12 bases between the two germline ends. The CDR3 totals 14 residues. The CDR3 is CASSLPDGNYGYTF. CDR3 DNA: TGTGCCAGCAGTCTCCCGGACGGGAACTATGGCTACACCTTC.

This clonotype is medium-sized within its sample. V usage is TRBV7-6 and J usage is TRBJ1-2; D not resolved. The CDR3 length is 19 residues. The germline V and J ends were trimmed by 5 bases and 6 bases, with 31 bases remaining between them. CDR1 is SGHVS, CDR2 FNYEAQ, per germline. CDR3 nucleotide sequence: TGTGCCAGCAGCCGTTCTCCGGGGAGCACGGTTGGAGAAAGGGATGGCTACACCTTC. Translated, it gives CASSRSPGSTVGERDGYTF.

In nucleotides, the CDR3 is TGTGCCAGCAGTTTCCCGGACAGAGGGGTCCAAGAGACCCAGTACTTC. The encoded protein is CASSFPDRGVQETQYF. This chain uses TRBV28 with TRBJ2-5; TRBD1 might be the D (6 bases). The ends were cut back, 3 bases at V and 1 base at J, with 15 bases in the middle. CDR3 length: 16 amino acids. CDR1 is MDHEN, CDR2 SYDVKM, per germline. Full variable domain (missing parts from reference TRBV28 and TRBJ2-5): DVKVTQSSRYLVKRTGEKVFLECVQDMDHENMFWYRQDPGLGLRLIYFSYDVKMKEKGDIPEGYSVSREKKERFSLILESASTNQTSMYLCASSFPDRGVQETQYFGPGTRLLVL.